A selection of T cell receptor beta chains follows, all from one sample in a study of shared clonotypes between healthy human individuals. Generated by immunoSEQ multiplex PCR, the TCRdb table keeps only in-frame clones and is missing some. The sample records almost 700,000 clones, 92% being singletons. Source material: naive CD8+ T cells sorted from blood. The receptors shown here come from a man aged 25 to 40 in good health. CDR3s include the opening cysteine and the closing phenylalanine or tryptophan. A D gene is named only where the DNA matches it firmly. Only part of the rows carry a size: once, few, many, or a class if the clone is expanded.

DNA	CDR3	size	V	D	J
TGTGTCAGAAGCGTTGAGGGGAACACTGAAGCTTTCTTT	CVRSVEGNTEAFF	once	TRBV7-5	NA	TRBJ1-1
TGTGCCAGCAGCCAAAGACGACAGGGGGCGACCGGGGAGCTGTTTTTT	CASSQRRQGATGELFF	NA	TRBV7-9	TRBD1	TRBJ2-2
TGTGCCAGCAGCGTAGGGACCTCTAGTCAAGAGACCCAGTACTTC	CASSVGTSSQETQYF	NA	TRBV9	NA	TRBJ2-5
TGTGCCAGCAGTTCAGCCGGGACAGGGACCTCTGGGGCCAACGTCCTGACTTTC	CASSSAGTGTSGANVLTF	NA	TRBV27	TRBD1	TRBJ2-6
TGTGCCAGTAGTATTTTGTCAGGGGCTGAAGCTTTCTTT	CASSILSGAEAFF	NA	TRBV19	NA	TRBJ1-1
TGTGCCAGCAGCCCCACCGTGAGGCGAGAGACCCAGTACTTC	CASSPTVRRETQYF	NA	TRBV27	NA	TRBJ2-5
TGTGCCAGCAGTGAGAGTAGTTACAATGAGCAGTTCTTC	CASSESSYNEQFF	NA	TRBV6-4	NA	TRBJ2-1
TGTGCCAGCTCACCAGGGGGTGGGGCCAACGTCCTGACTTTC	CASSPGGGANVLTF	NA	TRBV18	NA	TRBJ2-6
TGTGCCAGCAGCTTAGTCCACGAGCAGTACTTC	CASSLVHEQYF	NA	TRBV11-2	NA	TRBJ2-7
TGTGCCAGCAGTTTATCGGGCCGACTAGCGGGTTACGAGCAGTACTTC	CASSLSGRLAGYEQYF	NA	TRBV27	TRBD2	TRBJ2-7
TGTGCCAGCAGACTAGAAGTAAATGAGCAGTTCTTC	CASRLEVNEQFF	NA	TRBV2	NA	TRBJ2-1
TGTGCCAGCAGCTCCGGCGCACGGGGTGGGTGGACTGAAGCTTTCTTT	CASSSGARGGWTEAFF	NA	TRBV7-9	NA	TRBJ1-1
TGTGCCAGCAGTTTAGACAGCCCCACAGATACGCAGTATTTT	CASSLDSPTDTQYF	NA	TRBV28	NA	TRBJ2-3
TGTGCCAGCAGTCTAACAGGGTCAACAGATACGCAGTATTTT	CASSLTGSTDTQYF	NA	TRBV28	NA	TRBJ2-3
TGCAGCGTTGCGGGTGGTTCCCACGAGCAGTACTTC	CSVAGGSHEQYF	NA	TRBV29-1	NA	TRBJ2-7
TGCGCCAGCAGCTTGGCCGGACAGGAGGACCCCGCTTTCTTT	CASSLAGQEDPAFF	NA	TRBV5-1	TRBD1	TRBJ1-1
TGTGCCTGGAGAAGTCGCGTCCTCAACTATGGCTACACCTTC	CAWRSRVLNYGYTF	NA	TRBV30	NA	TRBJ1-2
TGTGCCAGCAGTATGCTAGCGGGAGGGTTGACAGATACGCAGTATTTT	CASSMLAGGLTDTQYF	NA	TRBV28	TRBD2	TRBJ2-3
TGTGCCAGCAGCTCACACGACAGGCGACCCTCACAAGAGACCCAGTACTTC	CASSSHDRRPSQETQYF	NA	TRBV7-2	NA	TRBJ2-5
TGTGCCAGCAGTTTAAGTGGGGAGGGGATGAACTACGAGCAGTACTTC	CASSLSGEGMNYEQYF	NA	TRBV28	TRBD2	TRBJ2-7
TGTGCCAGCGGCCCGACTTTCACAGATACGCAGTATTTT	CASGPTFTDTQYF	NA	TRBV27	NA	TRBJ2-3
TGTGCCAGCAGCCAAACTAACGGGGAGCTGTTTTTT	CASSQTNGELFF	NA	TRBV5-6	NA	TRBJ2-2
TGTGCCAGTAGTATGGCCAGCGGGAGGGAGCAGTTCTTC	CASSMASGREQFF	NA	TRBV19	TRBD2	TRBJ2-1
TGTGCCAGCAGTCACCACCCGGAAGAGCAGTACTTC	CASSHHPEEQYF	NA	TRBV27	NA	TRBJ2-7
TGTGCCAGTAGTGGAGGGATGAACACTGAAGCTTTCTTT	CASSGGMNTEAFF	NA	TRBV19	NA	TRBJ1-1
TGTGCCAGTGGACAGGGCGTGCTGTTTTTT	CASGQGVLFF	NA	TRBV19	TRBD1	TRBJ2-2
TGCGCCAGCAGCCAAGAGGGGGTAATGAACACTGAAGCTTTCTTT	CASSQEGVMNTEAFF	NA	TRBV4-1	NA	TRBJ1-1
TGTGCCACCAGCAGAGGCAGGTACGGGACGTCCAATGAGCAGTTCTTC	CATSRGRYGTSNEQFF	NA	TRBV15	NA	TRBJ2-1
TGTGCCAGCAGCTTAGCGGACAAGAGCTCCTACGAGCAGTACTTC	CASSLADKSSYEQYF	NA	TRBV7-9	NA	TRBJ2-7
TGTGCCAGCAGCTTTGCGGGAGGTAACAATGAGCAGTTCTTC	CASSFAGGNNEQFF	NA	TRBV7-6	TRBD2	TRBJ2-1
TGTGCCAGCAGCCTTGACAGGGAGTCAAACACCGGGGAGCTGTTTTTT	CASSLDRESNTGELFF	once	TRBV7-8	TRBD1	TRBJ2-2
TGTGCCAGCAGCCCAACCGGGACTAGATCCTACAATGAGCAGTTCTTC	CASSPTGTRSYNEQFF	NA	TRBV7-9	TRBD2	TRBJ2-1
TGTGCCAGCAGCCGCGCAGGAAACTCCTACGAGCAGTACTTC	CASSRAGNSYEQYF	NA	TRBV11-2	NA	TRBJ2-7
TGTGCCAGCAGCTCCCCGGCGGGCAATTACGAGCAGTACTTC	CASSSPAGNYEQYF	NA	TRBV5-8	NA	TRBJ2-7
TGTGCCAGCAGCCCCAGGACAGGGGACGGCTACACCTTC	CASSPRTGDGYTF	NA	TRBV7-8	TRBD1	TRBJ1-2
TGTGCCAGCGGGTCCAGGGCACTCACAGATACGCAGTATTTT	CASGSRALTDTQYF	once	TRBV27	NA	TRBJ2-3
TGTGCCAGCAGTGAAGAAACAGGGGGGGCCTATAGCAATCAGCCCCAGCATTTT	CASSEETGGAYSNQPQHF	NA	TRBV6-1	TRBD1	TRBJ1-5
TGTGCCATCAGTGAGTCCGGGACACCGTATCAGCCCCAGCATTTT	CAISESGTPYQPQHF	NA	TRBV10-3	NA	TRBJ1-5
TGTGCCAGCAGTCCCTGGGGGGCCACTGAAGCTTTCTTT	CASSPWGATEAFF	NA	TRBV28	NA	TRBJ1-1
TGTGCCAGCAGCTTGGTACAAAACATTCAGTACTTC	CASSLVQNIQYF	NA	TRBV5-5	NA	TRBJ2-4
TGCGCCAGCAGCATTGGGGACCGCAGCGGGGAGCTGTTTTTT	CASSIGDRSGELFF	once	TRBV5-1	NA	TRBJ2-2
TGTGCCAGCAGCTTTGCACGCTCTAGCGGTGAGCAGTTCTTC	CASSFARSSGEQFF	NA	TRBV7-2	TRBD2	TRBJ2-1
TGTGCCAGCAGCTTCCAAACCTCCTACGAGCAGTACTTC	CASSFQTSYEQYF	once	TRBV11-2	NA	TRBJ2-7
TGTGCCAGCACCACACGGAACTCGGGGGCCCGATACAATGAGCAGTTCTTC	CASTTRNSGARYNEQFF	NA	TRBV5-4	NA	TRBJ2-1
TGTGCCAGCAGCGTAGGACAGGGGAATTCCTACGAGCAGTACTTC	CASSVGQGNSYEQYF	NA	TRBV9	TRBD1	TRBJ2-7
TGTGCCACCAGCGGTAGGACAGGGGACACCGGGGAGCTGTTTTTT	CATSGRTGDTGELFF	NA	TRBV15	TRBD1	TRBJ2-2